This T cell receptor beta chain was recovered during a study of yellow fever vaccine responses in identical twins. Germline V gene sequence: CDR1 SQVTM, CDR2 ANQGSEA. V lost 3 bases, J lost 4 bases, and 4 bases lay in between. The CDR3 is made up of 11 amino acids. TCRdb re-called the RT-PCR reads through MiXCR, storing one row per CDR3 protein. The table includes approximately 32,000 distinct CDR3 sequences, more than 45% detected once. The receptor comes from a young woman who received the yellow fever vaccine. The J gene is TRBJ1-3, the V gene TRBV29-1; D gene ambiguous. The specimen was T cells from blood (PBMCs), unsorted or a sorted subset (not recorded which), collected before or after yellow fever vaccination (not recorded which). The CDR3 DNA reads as TGCAGCGTTGATGTGGGAAACACCATATATTTT. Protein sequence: CSVDVGNTIYF.